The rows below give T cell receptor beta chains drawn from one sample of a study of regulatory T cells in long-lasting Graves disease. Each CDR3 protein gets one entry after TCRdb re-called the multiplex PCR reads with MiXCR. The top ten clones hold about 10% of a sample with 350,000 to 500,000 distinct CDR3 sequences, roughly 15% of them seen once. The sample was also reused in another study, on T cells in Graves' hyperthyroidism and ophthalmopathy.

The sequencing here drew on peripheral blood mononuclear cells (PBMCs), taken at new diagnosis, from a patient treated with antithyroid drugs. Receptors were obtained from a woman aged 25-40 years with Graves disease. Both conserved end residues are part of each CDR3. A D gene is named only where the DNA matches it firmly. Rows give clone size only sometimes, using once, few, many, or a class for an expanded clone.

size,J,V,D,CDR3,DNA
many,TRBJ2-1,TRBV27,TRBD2,CASSLSWVVTGLAGHSSYNEQFF,TGTGCCAGCAGTTTATCTTGGGTGGTGACGGGACTAGCGGGCCATAGCTCCTACAATGAGCAGTTCTTC
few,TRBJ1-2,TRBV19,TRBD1,CASSAGPDRGDGYTF,TGTGCCAGTAGTGCGGGACCAGACAGGGGTGATGGCTACACCTTC
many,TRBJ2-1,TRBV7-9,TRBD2,CASSLVETSGSEQFF,TGTGCCAGCAGCTTAGTTGAGACTAGCGGGAGCGAGCAGTTCTTC
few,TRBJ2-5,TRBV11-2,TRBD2,CASTSEFSGQETQYF,TGTGCCAGCACCTCTGAGTTTAGCGGGCAAGAGACCCAGTACTTC
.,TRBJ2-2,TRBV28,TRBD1,CASSARGDRVTGELFF,TGTGCCAGCAGTGCCCGGGGGGACAGGGTCACCGGGGAGCTGTTTTTT
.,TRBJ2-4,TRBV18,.,CASSPPTPAKNIQYF,TGTGCCAGCTCACCACCGACACCAGCCAAAAACATTCAGTACTTC
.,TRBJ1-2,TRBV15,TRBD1,CATSRDRTGAVEGYTF,TGTGCCACCAGCAGAGACCGGACAGGAGCAGTGGAAGGCTACACCTTC
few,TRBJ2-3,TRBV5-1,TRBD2,CASSPLLRAGADTQYF,TGCGCCAGCAGCCCACTCCTGAGAGCGGGAGCCGATACGCAGTATTTT
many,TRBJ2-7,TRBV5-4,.,CASSLGAGTRLEQYF,TGTGCCAGCAGCTTGGGGGCTGGGACCCGCCTCGAGCAGTACTTC
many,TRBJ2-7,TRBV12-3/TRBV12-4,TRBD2,CASSFGGDLGEQYF,TGTGCCAGCAGTTTCGGGGGGGATCTAGGCGAGCAGTACTTC
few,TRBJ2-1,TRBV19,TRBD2,CASSPGLASANEQFF,TGTGCCAGTAGTCCAGGACTAGCGTCCGCCAATGAGCAGTTCTTC
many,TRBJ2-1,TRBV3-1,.,CASSQVDREYNEQFF,TGTGCCAGCAGCCAAGTGGATCGGGAATACAATGAGCAGTTCTTC
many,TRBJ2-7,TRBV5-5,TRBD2,CASSTVAGPSSYEQYF,TGTGCCAGCAGCACGGTAGCGGGGCCATCCTCCTACGAGCAGTACTTC
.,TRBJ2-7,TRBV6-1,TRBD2,CASRLAGENYEQYF,TGTGCCAGTAGACTAGCGGGAGAGAACTACGAGCAGTACTTC
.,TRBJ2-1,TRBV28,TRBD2,CASSFQTSGNNEQFF,TGTGCCAGCAGTTTCCAGACTAGCGGTAACAATGAGCAGTTCTTC
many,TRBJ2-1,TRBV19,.,CASSFQGGLDEQFF,TGTGCCAGTAGTTTCCAGGGGGGGCTGGATGAGCAGTTCTTC
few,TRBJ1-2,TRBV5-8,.,CASSLPSMIYGYTF,TGTGCCAGCAGCTTGCCCTCGATGATTTATGGCTACACCTTC
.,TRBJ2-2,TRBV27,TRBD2,CASSPSGGPGELFF,TGTGCCAGCAGTCCTAGCGGGGGTCCCGGGGAGCTGTTTTTT
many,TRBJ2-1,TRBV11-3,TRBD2,CASSPYRGVYNEQFF,TGTGCCAGCAGCCCATATCGGGGGGTGTACAATGAGCAGTTCTTC
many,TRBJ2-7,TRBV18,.,CASSPQDSSYEQYF,TGTGCCAGCTCACCACAGGACAGCTCCTACGAGCAGTACTTC
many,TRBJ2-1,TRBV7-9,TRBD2,CASSLGTSGLYNEQFF,TGTGCCAGCAGCTTAGGGACTAGCGGGCTCTACAATGAGCAGTTCTTC
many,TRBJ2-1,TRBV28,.,CASSTSNNEQFF,TGTGCCAGCAGTACGTCTAACAATGAGCAGTTCTTC
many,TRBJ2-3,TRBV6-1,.,CASSEARQGTDTQYF,TGTGCCAGCAGTGAAGCGCGTCAGGGGACAGATACGCAGTATTTT
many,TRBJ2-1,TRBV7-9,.,CASSLALQEQFF,TGTGCCAGCAGCTTAGCACTGCAGGAGCAGTTCTTC
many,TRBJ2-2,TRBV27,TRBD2,CASSFSGRGGWNTGELFF,TGTGCCAGCAGCTTTAGCGGGAGGGGAGGTTGGAACACCGGGGAGCTGTTTTTT
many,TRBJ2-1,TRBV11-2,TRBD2,CASSSGLAATREQFF,TGTGCCAGCAGCTCGGGACTAGCGGCCACCAGGGAGCAGTTCTTC
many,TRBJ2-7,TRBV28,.,CASESGPSSYEQYF,TGTGCCAGCGAGAGCGGACCCAGCTCCTACGAGCAGTACTTC
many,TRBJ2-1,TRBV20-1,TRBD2,CSARAVQGLEMFF,TGCAGTGCTAGAGCGGTACAGGGACTAGAGATGTTCTTC
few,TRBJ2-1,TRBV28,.,CASSLDGVNEQFF,TGTGCCAGCAGTCTGGACGGGGTTAATGAGCAGTTCTTC
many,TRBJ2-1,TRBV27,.,CASSSMGAPIDNEQFF,TGTGCCAGCAGTTCAATGGGAGCCCCTATCGACAATGAGCAGTTCTTC
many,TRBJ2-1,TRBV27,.,CASSLSAPDIHEQFF,TGTGCCAGCAGTTTATCTGCCCCAGATATCCATGAGCAGTTCTTC
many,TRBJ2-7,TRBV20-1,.,CSARDPLGRGYEQYF,TGCAGTGCTAGAGATCCCCTAGGTCGGGGTTACGAGCAGTACTTC
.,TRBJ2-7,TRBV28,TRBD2,CASSLFVTSGSYEQYF,TGTGCCAGCAGTTTATTTGTGACTAGCGGGAGCTACGAGCAGTACTTC
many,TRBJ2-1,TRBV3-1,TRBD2,CASSQEGRLADNEQFF,TGTGCCAGCAGCCAAGAGGGCCGTCTAGCGGACAATGAGCAGTTCTTC
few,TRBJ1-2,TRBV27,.,CASSTVAENYGYTF,TGTGCCAGCAGCACCGTGGCGGAAAACTATGGCTACACCTTC
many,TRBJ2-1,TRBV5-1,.,CASSETSLNEQFF,TGCGCCAGCAGCGAAACTAGTCTCAATGAGCAGTTCTTC
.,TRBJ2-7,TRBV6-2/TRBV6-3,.,CASSYGTESYEQYF,TGTGCCAGCAGTTACGGGACGGAGAGTTACGAGCAGTACTTC
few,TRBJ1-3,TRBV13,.,CASSHGRVSGNTIYF,TGTGCCAGCAGTCACGGACGGGTCTCTGGAAACACCATATATTTT
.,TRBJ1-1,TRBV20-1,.,CSARDRRQITEAFF,TGCAGTGCTAGAGATCGGCGTCAGATCACTGAAGCTTTCTTT
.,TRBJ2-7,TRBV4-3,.,CASSQDLGLDYEQYF,TGCGCCAGCAGCCAAGATCTGGGCCTCGACTACGAGCAGTACTTC
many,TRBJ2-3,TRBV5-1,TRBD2,CASSLGLAGATDTQYF,TGCGCCAGCAGCTTGGGACTAGCGGGAGCCACAGATACGCAGTATTTT
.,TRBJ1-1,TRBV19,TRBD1,CASSNRGTNTEAFF,TGTGCCAGTAGTAACAGGGGGACGAACACTGAAGCTTTCTTT
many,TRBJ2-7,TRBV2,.,CASKARGGSYEQYF,TGTGCCAGCAAGGCAAGGGGGGGTTCCTACGAGCAGTACTTC
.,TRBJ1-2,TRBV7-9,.,CASSLRQEYGYTF,TGTGCCAGCAGCTTAAGACAGGAGTATGGCTACACCTTC
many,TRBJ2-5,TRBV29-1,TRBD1,CSVGQGWETQYF,TGCAGCGTTGGACAGGGTTGGGAGACCCAGTACTTC
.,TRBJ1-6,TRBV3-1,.,CASSQLVSHSPLHF,TGTGCCAGCAGCCAGCTCGTTTCCCATTCACCCCTCCACTTT
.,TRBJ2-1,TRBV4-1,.,CASSHGNSGAQSF,TGCGCCAGCAGCCATGGTAATAGCGGAGCCCAGTCCTTC
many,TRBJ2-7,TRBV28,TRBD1,CASRPGQGINEQYF,TGTGCCAGCAGACCGGGACAGGGGATCAACGAGCAGTACTTC
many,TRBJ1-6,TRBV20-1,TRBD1,CSARDLTGGNNSPLHF,TGCAGTGCTAGAGATCTGACAGGGGGGAATAATTCACCCCTCCACTTT
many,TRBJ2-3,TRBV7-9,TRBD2,CASSPGTSQVTDTQYF,TGTGCCAGCAGCCCCGGGACTAGTCAGGTCACAGATACGCAGTATTTT
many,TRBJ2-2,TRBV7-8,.,CASSRIDRDTGELFF,TGTGCCAGCAGCCGAATAGACCGGGACACCGGGGAGCTGTTTTTT
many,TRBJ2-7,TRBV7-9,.,CASSPRNEQYF,TGTGCCAGCAGCCCCAGAAACGAGCAGTACTTC